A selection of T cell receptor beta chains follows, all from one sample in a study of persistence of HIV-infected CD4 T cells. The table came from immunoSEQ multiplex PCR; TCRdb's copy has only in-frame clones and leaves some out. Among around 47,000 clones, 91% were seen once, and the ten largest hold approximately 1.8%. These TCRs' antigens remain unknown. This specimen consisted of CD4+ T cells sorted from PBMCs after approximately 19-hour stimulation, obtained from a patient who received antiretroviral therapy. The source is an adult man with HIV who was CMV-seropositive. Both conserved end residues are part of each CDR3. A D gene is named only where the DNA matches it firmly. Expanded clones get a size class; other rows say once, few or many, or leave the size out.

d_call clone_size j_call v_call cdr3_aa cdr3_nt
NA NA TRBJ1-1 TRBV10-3 CAISESFNSGAFF TGTGCCATCAGTGAGTCATTTAATAGCGGAGCTTTCTTT
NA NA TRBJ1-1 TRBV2 CASSDQGNTEAFF TGTGCCAGCAGTGATCAGGGAAACACTGAAGCTTTCTTT
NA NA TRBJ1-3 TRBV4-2 CASSQDLRQRNTIYF TGTGCCAGCAGCCAAGATTTGAGACAGAGAAACACCATATATTTT
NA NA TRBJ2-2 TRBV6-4 CASSLRTNTGELFF TGTGCCAGCAGTCTGCGGACGAACACCGGGGAGCTGTTTTTT
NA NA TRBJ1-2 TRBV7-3 CASSFGPGGYGYTF TGTGCCAGCAGCTTTGGCCCGGGCGGCTATGGCTACACCTTC
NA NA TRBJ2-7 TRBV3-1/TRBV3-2 CASSPWPGLPSYEQYF TGTGCCAGCAGCCCCTGGCCGGGACTTCCCTCCTACGAGCAGTACTTC
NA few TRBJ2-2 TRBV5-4 CASSLDRSIGTNTGELFF TGTGCCAGCAGCTTGGACAGGTCCATAGGTACGAACACCGGGGAGCTGTTTTTT
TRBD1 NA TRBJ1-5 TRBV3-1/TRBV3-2 CASSGGTGGSQPQHF TGTGCCAGCAGCGGTGGGACAGGGGGCTCTCAGCCCCAGCATTTT
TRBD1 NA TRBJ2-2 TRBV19 CASLQGIGGELFF TGTGCCAGTCTACAGGGGATTGGCGGGGAGCTGTTTTTT
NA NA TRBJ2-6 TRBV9 CASTELAGANVLTF TGTGCCAGCACAGAATTAGCTGGGGCCAACGTCCTGACTTTC
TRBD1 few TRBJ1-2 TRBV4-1 CASSSDRVNYGYTF TGCGCCAGCAGCTCGGACAGGGTTAACTATGGCTACACCTTC
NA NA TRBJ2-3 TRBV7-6 CASSEGGQRTDTQYF TGTGCCAGCAGCGAGGGTGGTCAACGCACAGATACGCAGTATTTT
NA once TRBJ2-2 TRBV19 CATRLVRDGELFF TGTGCCACCAGACTAGTGCGTGACGGGGAGCTGTTTTTT
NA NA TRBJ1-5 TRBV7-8 CASSLGAPQVRNQPQHF TGTGCCAGCAGCTTAGGTGCTCCACAGGTACGCAATCAGCCCCAGCATTTT
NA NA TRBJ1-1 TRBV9 CASSVAAVNTEAFF TGTGCCAGCAGCGTAGCGGCGGTTAACACTGAAGCTTTCTTT
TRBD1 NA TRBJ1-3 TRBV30 CAWSYPTGSGNTIYF TGTGCCTGGAGTTATCCGACAGGGTCTGGAAACACCATATATTTT
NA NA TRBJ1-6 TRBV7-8 CASSLASSSNSPLHF TGTGCCAGCAGCTTAGCTAGCTCTTCAAATTCACCCCTCCACTTT
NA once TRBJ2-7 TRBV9 CASSAHPGEAYEQYF TGTGCCAGCAGCGCACATCCAGGGGAGGCCTACGAGCAGTACTTC
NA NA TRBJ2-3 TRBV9 CASSPRGLAGSTDTQYF TGTGCCAGCAGCCCCAGGGGGCTAGCGGGGAGCACAGATACGCAGTATTTT
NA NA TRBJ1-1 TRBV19 CASSIVGGDTEAFF TGTGCCAGTAGTATAGTGGGAGGTGACACTGAAGCTTTCTTT
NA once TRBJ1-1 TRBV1 CTSSQDAGGAFF TGCACCAGCAGCCAAGATGCAGGTGGAGCTTTCTTT
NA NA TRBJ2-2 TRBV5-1 CASSLGGQSRYTGELFF TGCGCCAGCAGCTTGGGAGGTCAGAGCAGATACACCGGGGAGCTGTTTTTT
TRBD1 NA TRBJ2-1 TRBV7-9 CASSSWTGYNEQFF TGTGCCAGCAGCTCCTGGACAGGCTACAATGAGCAGTTCTTC
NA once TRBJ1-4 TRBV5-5 CASSLAGKLFF TGTGCCAGCAGCTTGGCTGGAAAACTGTTTTTT
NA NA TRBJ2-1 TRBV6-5 CASRKPSTGTSEQFF TGTGCCAGCAGAAAGCCATCGACAGGGACTAGTGAGCAGTTCTTC
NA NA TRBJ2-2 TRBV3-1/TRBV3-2 CASGDAGELFF TGTGCCAGCGGGGATGCAGGGGAGCTGTTTTTT
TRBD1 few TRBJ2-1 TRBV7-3 CASSLRGTAHSYNEQFF TGTGCCAGCAGCTTAAGAGGGACAGCTCATTCTTACAATGAGCAGTTCTTC
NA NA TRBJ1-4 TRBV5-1 CASSLRTAQANEKLFF TGCGCCAGCAGTCTCAGGACAGCCCAGGCTAATGAAAAACTGTTTTTT
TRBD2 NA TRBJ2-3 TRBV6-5 CASRRVAGGTDTQYF TGTGCCAGCAGAAGAGTGGCGGGGGGCACAGATACGCAGTATTTT
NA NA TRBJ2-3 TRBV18 CASSPSGTQTQYF TGTGCCAGCTCACCATCTGGGACCCAGACGCAGTATTTT
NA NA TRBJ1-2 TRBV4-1 CASSQDGQLSSTF TGCGCCAGCAGCCAAGACGGGCAGCTTTCGTCGACCTTC
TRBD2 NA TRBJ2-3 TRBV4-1 CASSQAGTKGVTDTQYF TGCGCCAGCAGCCAGGCTGGGACTAAAGGGGTCACAGATACGCAGTATTTT
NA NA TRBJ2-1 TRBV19 CASSVSRNEQFF TGTGCCAGTAGTGTCTCGAGGAATGAGCAGTTCTTC
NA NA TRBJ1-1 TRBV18 CASSPLDTEAFF TGTGCCAGCTCACCATTGGACACTGAAGCTTTCTTT
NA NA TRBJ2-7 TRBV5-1 CASSPNHGQLYEQYF TGCGCCAGCAGCCCAAACCACGGACAGCTCTACGAGCAGTACTTC
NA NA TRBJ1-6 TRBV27 CASSFDRYNSPLHF TGTGCCAGCAGTTTCGACAGGTATAATTCACCCCTCCACTTT
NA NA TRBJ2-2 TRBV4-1 CASSRTGTTGELFF TGCGCCAGCAGCCGCACAGGGACCACCGGGGAGCTGTTTTTT
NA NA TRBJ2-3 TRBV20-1 CSASPTPGTSGLDTQYF TGCAGTGCTAGTCCTACCCCCGGGACAAGCGGATTAGATACGCAGTATTTT
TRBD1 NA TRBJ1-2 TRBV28 CASRLRDRVETGYTF TGTGCCAGCAGGCTTCGGGACAGGGTAGAAACTGGCTACACCTTC
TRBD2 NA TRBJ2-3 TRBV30 CAWSQVLAGAGTQYF TGTGCCTGGAGTCAGGTACTAGCGGGGGCGGGTACGCAGTATTTT
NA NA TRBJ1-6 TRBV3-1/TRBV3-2 CASSQGYQGGNLHF TGTGCCAGCAGCCAAGGATATCAAGGGGGAAACCTCCACTTT
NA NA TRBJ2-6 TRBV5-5 CASSVRPSGANVLTF TGTGCCAGCAGCGTCAGGCCCTCTGGGGCCAACGTCCTGACTTTC
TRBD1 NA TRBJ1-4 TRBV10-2 CASKRDRVHPTNEKLFF TGCGCCAGCAAACGGGACAGGGTCCACCCAACTAATGAAAAACTGTTTTTT
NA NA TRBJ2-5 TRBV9 CASSWAGEETQYF TGTGCCAGCAGCTGGGCAGGGGAGGAGACCCAGTACTTC
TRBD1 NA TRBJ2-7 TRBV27 CASSKGHQGDEQYF TGTGCCAGCAGTAAGGGACACCAGGGGGACGAGCAGTACTTC
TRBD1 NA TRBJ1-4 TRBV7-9 CASSFGGGATNEKLFF TGTGCCAGCAGCTTCGGAGGGGGCGCGACTAATGAAAAACTGTTTTTT
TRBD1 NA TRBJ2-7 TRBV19 CASTATGNTYEQYF TGTGCCAGTACCGCGACAGGGAACACCTACGAGCAGTACTTC
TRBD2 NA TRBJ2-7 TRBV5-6 CASSSLAGGGPYEQYF TGTGCCAGCAGCTCCCTCGCGGGGGGGGGCCCTTACGAGCAGTACTTC
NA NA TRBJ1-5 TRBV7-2 CASSPADRSNQPQHF TGTGCCAGCAGCCCTGCCGACAGGAGCAATCAGCCCCAGCATTTT
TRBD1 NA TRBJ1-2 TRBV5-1 CASSSNRGSYGYTF TGCGCCAGCAGCTCCAACAGGGGAAGCTATGGCTACACCTTC
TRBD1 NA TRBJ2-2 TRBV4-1 CASSQTGTGNTGELFF TGCGCCAGCAGCCAAACCGGGACAGGGAACACCGGGGAGCTGTTTTTT
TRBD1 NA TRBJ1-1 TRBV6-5 CASGQGGEAFF TGTGCCAGCGGACAGGGGGGGGAGGCTTTCTTT
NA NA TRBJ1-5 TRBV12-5 CASGSSRQSLYYSNQPQHF TGTGCTAGTGGTTCTTCCCGACAGTCCCTTTACTATAGCAATCAGCCCCAGCATTTT
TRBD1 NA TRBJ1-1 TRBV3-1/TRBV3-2 CASSQGGQGTEAFF TGTGCCAGCAGCCAAGGAGGACAGGGCACTGAAGCTTTCTTT
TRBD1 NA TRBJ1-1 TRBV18 CASSSRTGDTEAFF TGTGCCAGCTCCTCCAGGACAGGCGACACTGAAGCTTTCTTT
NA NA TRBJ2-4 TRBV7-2 CASSLDWGAQNIQYF TGTGCCAGCAGCTTGGATTGGGGGGCGCAAAACATTCAGTACTTC
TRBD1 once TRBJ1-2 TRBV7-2 CASSHRQGGYTF TGTGCCAGCAGCCACCGACAGGGTGGCTACACCTTC
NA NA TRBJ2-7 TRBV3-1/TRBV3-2 CASSQASNEQYF TGTGCCAGCAGCCAAGCTAGCAACGAGCAGTACTTC
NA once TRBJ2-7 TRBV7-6 CASSPRSTSYTYEQYF TGTGCCAGCAGCCCGCGAAGCACATCCTACACTTACGAGCAGTACTTC
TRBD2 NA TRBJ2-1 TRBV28 CASRSGGAQNNEQFF TGTGCCAGCAGGAGCGGGGGGGCCCAAAACAATGAGCAGTTCTTC